This paragraph covers one TCR beta chain sequence. Its antigen is not identified. Unique molecular identifiers were incorporated during preparation of the TCRbeta library. TCRdb fed the PCR reads into MiXCR, producing one record per CDR3 protein. Among 450,000 to 700,000 distinct CDR3 sequences listed, around 27% were seen once. The germline V and J ends were trimmed by 1 base and 5 bases, with 8 bases remaining between them. Germline loops: CDR1 SEHNR, CDR2 FQNEAQ (reference sequence). This CDR3 contains 13 residues. This entry comes from a study of T-cell reconstitution after alpha-beta-depleted transplantation in children. General study findings and limits: The origin of high day-60 TCRbeta diversity in some patients lay in surviving recipient T cells and thymic progenitors. T-cell counts and diversity were attributed mostly to newly produced T cells one year after transplant. Where alpha-beta T cells came from about two months after transplant was reportedly several hundred expanded graft clones.

The receptor comes from a boy younger than two with Wiskott-Aldrich syndrome, due to receive a stem cell transplant. The sequences come from PBMCs, collected before TCRalphabeta/CD19-depleted stem cell transplant. The chain carries TRBV7-9 and TRBJ1-1, with no clear D. CDR3 bases: TGTGCCAGCAGCTTAGGACGGGAAACTGAAGCTTTCTTT. Translation gives CASSLGRETEAFF.